Included here is one TCR beta chain sequence, with context. All trial patients relapsed after autologous stem cell transplantation. Looked up from germline, CDR1 is LGHNA and CDR2 is YSLEER. J lost 5 bases, V lost 0 bases, and 9 bases had no gene match. The CDR3 has 17 residues. The data were obtained in a study of PD-1 blockade in classical Hodgkin lymphoma. Libraries were prepared by immunoSEQ multiplex PCR; TCRdb keeps only in-frame clonotypes and omits some of them. The table shows roughly 20,000 clones, with 65% to 85% occurring only once. The V and J genes are TRBV4-3 and TRBJ2-1, with 8 bases matching TRBD1. The sequence came from a human donor with classical Hodgkin lymphoma. Sequences were derived from peripheral blood mononuclear cells (PBMCs), sampled at baseline. The DNA for the CDR3 is TGCGCCAGCAGCCAAGAGTTGGACAGGGAAGAAAACAATGAGCAGTTCTTC. It encodes CASSQELDREENNEQFF.